Included here is one T cell receptor (beta chain) sequence, with context. As processed by the authors: Amplifying reference gene primers gave estimates of nucleated cell counts. TCRdb's table, derived via immunoSEQ multiplex PCR, lists solely in-frame clones and lacks some. V, J and clone size are taken as reported in that table, and D and trimming were inferred from the DNA itself. The repertoire holds 220,000 or so clones, with more than 75% as singletons. This entry is derived from a study of blood T cell repertoires in COVID-19. Study background: Samples representing acute and convalescent COVID-19 were sourced from the United States, Italy and Spain. Sample material is recorded as cDNA or gDNA derived from T cells, B-cell-depleted T cells, or PBMCs.

The CDR3 extends over 14 amino acids. V lost 4 bases, J lost 0 bases, and 8 bases lay in between. Germline assignment: CDR1 SGHRS and CDR2 YFSETQ. This TCR derives from a man aged 50-59 years who had recovered from COVID-19. Source material: peripheral blood. The chain couples TRBV5-1 to TRBJ2-1; possibly TRBD1 for D (5 bases). The CDR3 DNA is TGCGCCAGCAGCCCGACAGTCTCCTACAATGAGCAGTTCTTC. Amino acid sequence: CASSPTVSYNEQFF.